The 30 T cell receptor beta chains presented below share a single source sample, sequenced in a study of blood T cell repertoires in COVID-19. Clones were read by immunoSEQ multiplex PCR, and TCRdb kept only the in-frame ones, dropping some. Of around 190,000 clones in the sample, roughly 78% are singletons; the top ten hold 5% to 8.5%. The sequenced material came from peripheral blood. The source is a man aged 70-80 years with active or convalescent COVID-19.

This clone has a single count. The genes are TRBV5-4 and TRBJ2-5; TRBD1 aligns across 9 bases. The V gene end was trimmed by 4 bases and the J gene end by 2 bases; junction bases not matched to a gene: 3. Per the germline V gene, CDR1 is SGHNT and CDR2 is YYREEE (reference sequence). The CDR3 has 14 amino acids. CDR3 protein: CASSLGTGQETQYF. The DNA for the CDR3 is TGTGCCAGCAGCCTTGGGACAGGGCAAGAGACCCAGTACTTC.

This clone was observed a few times. The chain couples TRBV6-2 or TRBV6-3 to TRBJ2-3; 12 bases are shared with TRBD2. V lost 3 bases, J lost 3 bases, and 4 bases stayed unmatched. This CDR3 has 16 amino acids. From germline, CDR1 is MNHEY and CDR2 SVGEGT. The CDR3 DNA sequence: TGTGCCAGCAGTTATGGTCTAGCGGGGGGGACAGATACGCAGTATTTT. Amino acid sequence: CASSYGLAGGTDTQYF.

J is TRBJ1-4 and V is TRBV5-6; unclear D gene. Trimming shortened V by 7 bases and J by 6 bases, and 10 bases separated the two germline ends. CDR1 and CDR2 from the germline V gene are SGHDT and YYEEEE. The CDR3 extends over 12 amino acids. The DNA of the CDR3 is TGTGCCAGCTTCGGGTTCGATGAAAAACTGTTTTTT. Translated: CASFGFDEKLFF.

This chain connects TRBV11-3 to TRBJ2-1; 9 bases are a match to TRBD1. The germline V gene encodes CDR1 SGHNT and CDR2 YENEEA. J gave up 4 bases and V 2 bases, and 9 bases lay outside the gene matches. This CDR3 contains 17 residues. CDR3 in amino acids: CASSLNDRGSQYNEQFF. CDR3 DNA: TGTGCCAGCAGCTTAAACGACAGGGGGTCGCAATACAATGAGCAGTTCTTC.

The CDR3 DNA reads as TGTGCCAGCAGTGAACGACAGGGTAGTGGCTACACCTTC. It encodes CASSERQGSGYTF. V is TRBV6-1 and J is TRBJ1-2; TRBD1 matches at 7 bases. The CDR3 runs to 13 residues. CDR1 and CDR2 (germline): MNHNS, SASEGT. J gave up 7 bases and V 2 bases, and 4 bases lay outside the gene matches.

The gene calls are TRBV5-5 and TRBJ1-1; 9 nucleotides line up with TRBD1. Germline values: CDR1 SGHKS, CDR2 YYEKEE (reference sequence). V trimming: 5 bases; J trimming: 7 bases; junction bases outside the gene matches: 12. The CDR3 extends over 15 amino acids. The CDR3 loop is CASRGVTGGADEAFF. CDR3 sequence (DNA): TGTGCCAGCAGAGGGGTAACAGGGGGCGCCGATGAAGCTTTCTTT.

The V gene is TRBV7-2, the J gene TRBJ2-1, with 11 bases fitting TRBD2. CDR3 length: 15 amino acids. After removal of 5 bases from V and 4 bases from J, the junction contained 4 bases not matched to a gene. Germline V lookup: CDR1 SGHTA, CDR2 FQGNSA. The CDR3 loop is CASSPTSGSYNEQFF. Written as DNA, the CDR3 is TGTGCCAGCAGCCCCACTAGCGGGAGTTACAATGAGCAGTTCTTC.

This clone was observed a few times. This chain connects TRBV7-9 to TRBJ1-4; 9 bases agree with TRBD1. CDR1 SEHNR and CDR2 FQNEAQ come from the germline V gene (reference sequence). The CDR3 runs 17 residues. J was trimmed by 8 bases and V by 5 bases; bases with no gene match: 15. CDR3 in amino acids: CASSHNPTGTGKEKLFF. Written as DNA, the CDR3 is TGTGCCAGCAGCCACAACCCTACCGGGACAGGGAAGGAAAAACTGTTTTTT. Based on the CDR3 plus reference TRBV7-9 and TRBJ1-4, the full variable domain is DTGVSQNPRHKITKRGQNVTFRCDPISEHNRLYWYRQTLGQGPEFLTYFQNEAQLEKSRLLSDRFSAERPKGSFSTLEIQRTEQGDSAMYLCASSHNPTGTGKEKLFFGSGTQLSVL.

This rearrangement joins TRBV7-2 to TRBJ1-2, with 7 bases lining up with TRBD1. The J segment lost 6 bases and the V segment lost 5 bases, leaving 12 bases of the junction unmatched. CDR1 and CDR2 from the germline V gene are SGHTA and FQGNSA. This CDR3 spans 15 amino acids. The CDR3 DNA follows: TGTGCCAGCAGCAAATACAACAGCAGGGGGGATGGCTACACCTTC. Its translation: CASSKYNSRGDGYTF. Full variable domain (rest looked up from reference TRBV7-2 and TRBJ1-2): GAGVSQSPSNKVTEKGKDVELRCDPISGHTALYWYRQSLGQGLEFLIYFQGNSAPDKSGLPSDRFSAERTGGSVSTLTIQRTQQEDSAVYLCASSKYNSRGDGYTFGSGTRLTVV.

V gene TRBV4-1 combines with J gene TRBJ2-3; D gene unclear. The germline CDR1 and CDR2 sequences are MGHRA and YSYEKL. This CDR3 has 13 amino acids. V gave up 2 bases and J gave up 4 bases, with 7 bases separating them. CDR3 protein: CASSQSIADTQYF. CDR3 coding DNA: TGCGCCAGCAGCCAATCTATAGCAGATACGCAGTATTTT.

The J gene is TRBJ2-2, the V gene TRBV27, with 7 positions matching TRBD1. This CDR3 region has 13 residues. With 6 bases clipped from V and 7 bases from J, the junction kept 5 bases outside the gene matches. The germline gives CDR1 MNHEY, CDR2 SMNVEV (reference sequence). The CDR3 reads CASRLQGLGELFF. CDR3 in DNA: TGTGCCAGCAGGCTACAGGGGCTCGGGGAGCTGTTTTTT.

CDR3 region: CASSLADSYEQYF. The CDR3 bases are TGTGCCAGCAGTTTGGCGGATTCCTACGAGCAGTACTTC. The chain links TRBV12-3 or TRBV12-4 to TRBJ2-7; D gene ambiguous. CDR3 length: 13 amino acids. Trimming stripped 3 bases from V and 1 base from J, with 7 bases between.

CDR3 protein: CASSGTGVPTYGYTF. The CDR3 region has the DNA TGCGCCAGCAGCGGGACAGGAGTCCCCACCTATGGCTACACCTTC. The chain joins TRBV5-1 to TRBJ1-2; 8 bases agree with TRBD1. V trimming: 4 bases; J trimming: 4 bases; junction bases outside the gene matches: 9. This CDR3 is built from 15 residues. CDR1 and CDR2 (germline): SGHRS, YFSETQ.

This rearrangement joins TRBV5-1 to TRBJ1-3; D is possibly TRBD1 (6 bases). This CDR3 is 15 amino acids long. Germline CDR1 and CDR2: SGHRS and YFSETQ. Between the trimmed V and J ends, which lost 3 bases and 3 bases, there was a span of 13 bases. CDR3 bases: TGCGCCAGCAGCTCAGGACAGTCTCTTGGAAACACCATATATTTT. This translates into CASSSGQSLGNTIYF.

V usage is TRBV30 and J usage is TRBJ1-6; TRBD1 aligns across 7 bases. Germline CDR1 reads GTSNPN; CDR2 reads SVGIG (reference sequence). With 5 bases clipped from V and 6 bases from J, the junction kept 10 bases outside the gene matches. This CDR3 has 15 residues. The CDR3 coding sequence is TGTGCCTGGCGTATCGGGACAGCTTTTAATTCACCCCTCCACTTT. Translation gives CAWRIGTAFNSPLHF.

The genes are TRBV6-5 and TRBJ2-1; TRBD2 agrees at 10 bases. The CDR3 sequence is 14 residues long. J gave up 6 bases and V 6 bases, and 5 bases lay outside the gene matches. Per germline, CDR1 MNHEY and CDR2 SVGAGI. Here the CDR3 reads CASRLAGLGNEQFF. CDR3 coding DNA: TGTGCCAGCAGACTAGCGGGACTGGGCAATGAGCAGTTCTTC.

This clone has only a few counts. This chain joins TRBV11-2 and TRBJ1-3, with D possibly TRBD1 on 6 matching bases. The CDR3 totals 15 residues. The ends were cut back, 3 bases at V and 1 base at J, with 10 bases in the middle. In germline, CDR1 is SGHAT, CDR2 FQNNGV. The CDR3 is CASSFLQGSGNTIYF. Here the CDR3 DNA reads TGTGCCAGCAGCTTCTTACAGGGATCTGGAAACACCATATATTTT.

J is TRBJ1-1 and V is TRBV6-5; 12 bases are shared with TRBD1. Trimming removed 6 bases from V and 10 bases from J; junction bases left unmatched: 9. Germline CDR1 and CDR2: MNHEY and SVGAGI. The CDR3 has 14 residues. DNA of the CDR3: TGTGCCAGCAGCCCGGGACAGGGGGCGCGGGGAGCTTTCTTT. Encoded protein: CASSPGQGARGAFF.

The rearrangement links TRBV3-1 (or the pseudogene TRBV3-2) to TRBJ1-2; no reliable D call. The CDR3 runs to 15 residues. V lost 4 bases to trimming and J lost 4 bases, with 16 bases between them. Germline CDR1 LGHDT, CDR2 YNNKEL (reference sequence). DNA of the CDR3: TGTGCCAGCAGCCTCCTAGAGGGCGACGGCTATGGCTACACCTTC. Amino acid sequence: CASSLLEGDGYGYTF.

The CDR3 region has the DNA TGTGCCAGCAGCGCGGGCTTGGGGGCCGGACTAGCGGGAGGTTTCAATGAGCAGTTCTTC. Protein product: CASSAGLGAGLAGGFNEQFF. J is TRBJ2-1 and V is TRBV9; TRBD2 aligns across 14 bases. Germline CDR1 reads SGDLS; CDR2 reads YYNGEE. The CDR3 sequence is 20 residues long. The V segment lost 3 bases and the J segment 6 bases; nucleotides outside the gene matches: 17.

This chain joins TRBV18 and TRBJ2-7; D is unresolved. Germline V gene lookup returns CDR1 KGHSH and CDR2 LQKENI. There are 11 residues in the CDR3. Trimming took off 3 bases at V and 7 bases at J, with 7 bases between the two ends. In DNA, the CDR3 is TGTGCCAGCTCACCCGAGAGGGAGCAGTACTTC. Translation gives CASSPEREQYF.

The V gene is TRBV5-4, the J gene TRBJ2-1, with TRBD2 matching 9 bases. The germline V gene encodes CDR1 SGHNT and CDR2 YYREEE (reference sequence). Trimming cost V 4 bases and J 0 bases; bases outside gene matches: 17. CDR3 length equals 20 residues. CDR3 protein: CASSDPGLATTTSSYNEQFF. The CDR3 DNA follows: TGTGCCAGCAGCGATCCGGGACTAGCTACCACTACTAGCTCCTACAATGAGCAGTTCTTC. Based on the CDR3 plus reference TRBV5-4 and TRBJ2-1, the full variable domain is ETGVTQSPTHLIKTRGQQVTLRCSSQSGHNTVSWYQQALGQGPQFIFQYYREEENGRGNFPPRFSGLQFPNYSSELNVNALELDDSALYLCASSDPGLATTTSSYNEQFFGPGTRLTVL.

This chain uses TRBV19 with TRBJ2-7; 10 nucleotides agree with TRBD1. Looked up from germline, CDR1 is LNHDA and CDR2 is SQIVND (reference sequence). This CDR3 has 14 amino acids. V shed 8 bases, J shed 1 base, and the junction held 5 bases outside the gene matches. As DNA, the CDR3 is TGTGCCAGTGGCTGGGGACAGGGGTCCTACGAGCAGTACTTC. Encoded protein: CASGWGQGSYEQYF.

The chain carries TRBV6-2 or TRBV6-3 and TRBJ2-4, with 7 bases fitting TRBD2. Germline V lookup: CDR1 MNHEY, CDR2 SVGEGT. The length of the CDR3 is 14 residues. V dropped 5 bases and J dropped 1; count of bases not matched to a gene: 2. In DNA form, the CDR3 reads TGTGCCAGCAGTACGGGAGGTGCCAAAAACATTCAGTACTTC. Translated, it gives CASSTGGAKNIQYF.

The chain joins TRBV18 to TRBJ1-2; no reliable D call. The CDR3 runs to 14 residues. Germline V gene sequence: CDR1 KGHSH, CDR2 LQKENI. The V and J ends lost 2 bases and 1 base respectively, with 8 bases between them. CDR3 loop: CASSPERDNYGYTF. The DNA for the CDR3 is TGTGCCAGCTCACCAGAACGGGATAACTATGGCTACACCTTC.

The J gene is TRBJ2-2, the V gene TRBV5-1, with D tentatively TRBD1 (5 bases). Germline V lookup: CDR1 SGHRS, CDR2 YFSETQ. Trimming removed 0 bases at V and 5 bases at J, with 11 bases between. CDR3 length: 15 amino acids. CDR3 DNA: TGCGCCAGCAGCTTGGAGGGGATTGGAACCGGGGAGCTGTTTTTT. This gives the protein CASSLEGIGTGELFF.

The chain links TRBV12-5 to TRBJ1-1; D remains ambiguous. CDR3 size: 15 residues. Trimming took 6 bases from V and 2 from J, leaving 16 bases between them. Looked up from germline, CDR1 is LGHNT and CDR2 is FRNRAP. The CDR3 sequence is CASGSGSRGNTEAFF. CDR3 sequence (DNA): TGTGCTAGTGGCAGCGGTTCGCGTGGAAACACTGAAGCTTTCTTT.

This clone came up once. This chain joins TRBV10-2 and TRBJ2-5, with D possibly being TRBD1 (6 bases). Trimming left V 7 bases short and J 5 bases short, with 17 bases between. The CDR3 is 14 amino acids. Germline assignment: CDR1 WSHSY and CDR2 SAAADI. DNA of the CDR3: TGCGCCAGCAAGGTTCAGGGGCCCTCGGAGACCCAGTACTTC. Its protein is CASKVQGPSETQYF.

In its sample, this clone was seen a few times. V usage is TRBV7-6 and J usage is TRBJ2-7; 7 nucleotides agree with TRBD2. The length of the CDR3 is 16 residues. The junction had 12 bases not matched to a gene; V was cut back by 5 bases and J by 2 bases. CDR1 is SGHVS and CDR2 is FNYEAQ in the germline V gene. The CDR3 is CASSPGASGEAYEQYF. DNA for the CDR3: TGTGCCAGCAGCCCTGGGGCTAGCGGTGAAGCCTACGAGCAGTACTTC.

J is TRBJ2-3 and V is TRBV9, with 7 bases matching TRBD2. CDR1 is SGDLS and CDR2 is YYNGEE in the germline V gene. V was clipped by 4 bases and J by 0 bases; unmatched bases: 5. The CDR3 sequence is 15 residues long. The CDR3 DNA follows: TGTGCCAGCAGCTTCGGGGGGACTAGCACAGATACGCAGTATTTT. Translating gives CASSFGGTSTDTQYF.